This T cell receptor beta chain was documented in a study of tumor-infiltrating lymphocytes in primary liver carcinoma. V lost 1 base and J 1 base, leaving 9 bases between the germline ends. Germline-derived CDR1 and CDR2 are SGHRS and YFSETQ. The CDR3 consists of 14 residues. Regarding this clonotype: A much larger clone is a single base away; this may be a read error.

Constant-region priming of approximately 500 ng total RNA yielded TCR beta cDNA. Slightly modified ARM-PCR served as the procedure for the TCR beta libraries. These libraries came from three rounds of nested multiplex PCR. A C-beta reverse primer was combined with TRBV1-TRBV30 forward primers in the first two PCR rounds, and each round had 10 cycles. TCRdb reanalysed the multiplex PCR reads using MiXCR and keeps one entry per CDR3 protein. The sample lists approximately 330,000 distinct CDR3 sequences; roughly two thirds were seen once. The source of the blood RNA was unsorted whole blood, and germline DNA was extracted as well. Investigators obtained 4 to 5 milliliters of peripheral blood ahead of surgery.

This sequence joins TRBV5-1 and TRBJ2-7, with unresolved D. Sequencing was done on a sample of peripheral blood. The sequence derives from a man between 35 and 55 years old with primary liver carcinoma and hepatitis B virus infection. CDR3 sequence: CASSLTSQSYEQYF. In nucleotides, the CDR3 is TGCGCCAGCAGCTTGACATCACAGTCCTACGAGCAGTACTTC. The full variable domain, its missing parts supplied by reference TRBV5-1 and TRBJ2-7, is KAGVTQTPRYLIKTRGQQVTLSCSPISGHRSVSWYQQTPGQGLQFLFEYFSETQRNKGNFPGRFSGRQFSNSRSEMNVSTLELGDSALYLCASSLTSQSYEQYFGPGTRLTVT.